The T cell receptor (beta chain) under discussion was sequenced for a study of graft-versus-host responses after intestinal transplantation. Study-wide context: In this cohort, recipients had multivisceral, liver-intestinal, or isolated intestinal transplants. Study-wide points: GvH clones turned up in recipient marrow; some had shown up first in ileum or blood.

Comments on this clone: Its specificity is not known.

The data were produced by immunoSEQ multiplex PCR, yet TCRdb's version contains in-frame clones alone and is incomplete. The data hold 40,000 or so clones, with under 90% observed a single time. Trimming took 4 bases from V and 8 from J, leaving 14 bases between them. Germline CDR1 MGHRA, CDR2 YSYEKL. The CDR3 spans 14 residues. The chain joins TRBV4-1 to TRBJ1-4; possible D gene TRBD1, 5 bases. The TCR sequence derives from a human patient who received an intestinal transplant, so some T cells may come from the graft donor. Sequences were derived from PBMCs, sampled 267 days after transplant. DNA of the CDR3: TGCGCCAGCAGCCTCCTGGACGGGGGGGAAAAACTGTTTTTT. Translating it yields CASSLLDGGEKLFF.